This TCR beta chain was documented in a study of shared T cell receptors in the human thymus. The CDR3 consists of 17 residues. V shed 5 bases, J shed 4 bases, and the junction held 11 bases outside the gene matches. CDR1 is SGHTA, CDR2 FQGNSA, per germline. Generated by immunoSEQ multiplex PCR, the TCRdb table keeps only in-frame clones and is missing some. Of hundreds of thousands of clones in the sample, over 75% were seen once. Separately, the same data were catalogued under a study of human thymus T cells. Turning to that study: Having surgery to correct congenital heart defects, healthy Finnish infants acted as the donors. The thymus tissue came from resections taken during corrective heart surgery. Unrelated individuals reportedly shared highly overlapping thymic TCR repertoires.

The sample was thymocytes. The genes are TRBV7-2 and TRBJ2-1; 10 bases are a match to TRBD2. This clonotype originated in a boy younger than two with a congenital heart defect. The CDR3 region is CASSPKLAGPTYNEQFF. Here the CDR3 DNA reads TGTGCCAGCAGCCCCAAACTAGCGGGGCCGACATACAATGAGCAGTTCTTC.